These 5 T cell receptor beta chains were all obtained from the same sample, sequenced in a study of Tregs in tolerant kidney transplant recipients. TCRdb keeps only in-frame clones here, not all; method: immunoSEQ multiplex PCR. Its listing shows under 40,000 clones. The sample here was CD8+ T cells from blood, taken before the transplant. These receptors were obtained from a human donor who received a combined kidney and bone marrow transplant.

Regarding this clone: The DNA ends 3 residues before the CDR3 does, and the rest of the CDR3 is filled in from the germline J gene. The V gene is TRBV19, the J gene TRBJ2-2; tentative D call: TRBD1 (5 bases). Germline CDR1 LNHDA, CDR2 SQIVND (reference sequence). The CDR3 is made up of 16 amino acids. Trimming removed 5 bases at V and 4 bases at J, with 17 bases between. CDR3 DNA (partial): TGTGCCAGTAGTGATGAAGGGGTTGGGGTCACCGGGGAG. It yields the protein CASSDEGVGVTGE. The complete CDR3 sequence is CASSDEGVGVTGELFF.

As to this clone: The read falls 3 residues short of the CDR3 end, and the missing part is taken from the germline J gene. The genes are TRBV2 and TRBJ2-4, with D possibly being TRBD1 (5 bases). Looked up from germline, CDR1 is SNHLY and CDR2 is FYNNEI. The CDR3 is 18 residues long. V lost 1 base and J 6 bases, leaving 22 bases between the germline ends. CDR3 region: CASSEGGIGWERGNIQYF. CDR3 bases read: TGTGCCAGCAGTGAAGGAGGCATCGGCTGGGAAAGGGGAAACATT. The full variable domain, in which reference TRBV2 and TRBJ2-4 provide the parts outside the CDR3, is EPEVTQTPSHQVTQMGQEVILRCVPISNHLYFYWYRQILGQKVEFLVSFYNNEISEKSEIFDDQFSVERPDGSNFTLKIRSTKLEDSAMYFCASSEGGIGWERGNIQYFGAGTRLSVL.

Of note for this clone: With the read ending 3 residues before the CDR3 end, the germline J gene is used to fill in that end. The chain joins TRBV19 to TRBJ1-1, with D possibly TRBD1 on 6 matching bases. Per germline, CDR1 LNHDA and CDR2 SQIVND (reference sequence). V dropped 5 bases and J dropped 5 bases, with 21 bases sitting between them. The CDR3 runs 16 residues. The covered CDR3 bases are TGTGCCAGTAGTTTTCCCATTTCTAGGGGGATTACTGAA. It is translated as CASSFPISRGITE. The full-length CDR3 reads as CASSFPISRGITEAFF. The full variable domain, rest sourced from reference TRBV19 and TRBJ1-1, is DGGITQSPKYLFRKEGQNVTLSCEQNLNHDAMYWYRQDPGQGLRLIYYSQIVNDFQKGDIAEGYSVSREKKESFPLTVTSAQKNPTAFYLCASSFPISRGITEAFFGQGTRLTVV.

To note about this clone: The sequenced fragment ends 3 residues before the CDR3 boundary, so the rest is inferred from the germline J gene. The chain carries TRBV13 and TRBJ2-7, with no clear D. Germline loops: CDR1 PRHDT, CDR2 FYEKMQ (reference sequence). V gave up 3 bases and J gave up 3 bases, with 9 bases separating them. The CDR3 runs to 13 residues. Here the CDR3 reads CASSLGRNYEQYF. Incomplete CDR3 DNA: TGTGCCAGCAGCTTGGGCAGGAACTACGAG.

In the case of this clone: Sequencing ends 3 residues short of the CDR3 end; the germline J gene provides the rest. The J gene is TRBJ1-1, the V gene TRBV30, with 9 nucleotides matching TRBD1. J lost 7 bases, V lost 2 bases, and 5 bases had no gene match. The CDR3 has 13 residues. The V gene's germline CDR1 is GTSNPN and CDR2 SVGIG (reference sequence). The CDR3 protein is CAWSPRQGDEAFF. Partial CDR3 DNA: TGTGCCTGGAGTCCCCGACAGGGGGATGAA.